A single sample is the source of the 30 T cell receptor beta chains below, sequenced in a study of OX40 agonist ivuxolimab in advanced cancers. Method: immunoSEQ multiplex PCR; TCRdb's copy keeps in-frame clones and lacks some. There are almost 80,000 clones in the sample; about 80% occur only once, and 0.4% to 0.5% lies in the top ten. This specimen consisted of CD4+ or CD8+ T cells sorted from blood, obtained in a trial of the OX40 agonist ivuxolimab. The receptors stem from an adult with an advanced solid tumor such as melanoma, head and neck, liver or kidney cancer.

V and J are TRBV27 and TRBJ1-1; unclear D gene. The germline gives CDR1 MNHEY, CDR2 SMNVEV (reference sequence). The V gene lost 2 bases and the J gene lost 1 base, with 8 bases spanning the gap. This CDR3 is built from 14 residues. This CDR3 is CASSLIGPNTEAFF. CDR3 coding DNA: TGTGCCAGCAGTTTAATTGGTCCGAACACTGAAGCTTTCTTT.

The chain carries TRBV10-3 and TRBJ2-3, with D maybe TRBD1 (6 bases). This CDR3 region has 15 residues. The V gene's germline CDR1 is ENHRY and CDR2 SYGVKD. The germline V and J ends were trimmed by 0 bases and 2 bases, with 9 bases remaining between them. In DNA form, the CDR3 reads TGTGCCATCAGTGAGTCGCAGGGGATCACAGATACGCAGTATTTT. This encodes CAISESQGITDTQYF.

The V gene is TRBV1, the J gene TRBJ2-3; the table's D call TRBD2 went unverified against the DNA. TRBV1 is designated a pseudogene. The CDR3 loop spans 16 amino acids. CDR3 region: CTSRGTSGVSTDTQYF. The CDR3 DNA is TGCACCAGCAGGGGGACTAGCGGGGTGAGCACAGATACGCAGTATTTT.

The V call is TRBV2, the J call TRBJ1-2; perhaps TRBD1 as D (6 bases). Deletions cut 6 bases from V and 8 bases from J, with 16 bases between. Germline CDR1 and CDR2: SNHLY and FYNNEI. The CDR3 is 13 amino acids. DNA of the CDR3: TGTGCCAGCAGCGCGGACAGCGGACGGGGCTACACCTTC. This codes for CASSADSGRGYTF.

The V and J genes are TRBV5-4 and TRBJ2-5; 9 bases map to TRBD1. The germline V gene encodes CDR1 SGHNT and CDR2 YYREEE (reference sequence). Losses at the gene ends were 0 bases for V and 3 bases for J; bases not matched to a gene: 9. The CDR3 length is 17 residues. The CDR3 DNA follows: TGTGCCAGCAGCTTGGGGTCCAGGACAGGGGCCGAAGAGACCCAGTACTTC. Its protein product is CASSLGSRTGAEETQYF.

The CDR3 reads CASSGGQADYGYTF. CDR3 DNA: TGCGCCAGCAGCGGCGGACAGGCTGACTATGGCTACACCTTC. The chain carries TRBV5-1 and TRBJ1-2, with TRBD1 matching over 7 bases. V lost 4 bases to trimming and J lost 3 bases; unmatched junction nucleotides: 6. Germline loops: CDR1 SGHRS, CDR2 YFSETQ. The CDR3 runs 14 residues.

The chain carries TRBV2 and TRBJ2-2; 9 bases are a match to TRBD2. The germline gives CDR1 SNHLY, CDR2 FYNNEI. Trimming took 4 bases from V and 8 from J; bases not matched to a gene: 8. This CDR3 is 15 amino acids long. CDR3 sequence: CASSALAGLRGELFF. CDR3 DNA sequence: TGTGCCAGCAGTGCTCTAGCGGGACTAAGGGGGGAGCTGTTTTTT. Full variable domain (rest looked up from reference TRBV2 and TRBJ2-2): EPEVTQTPSHQVTQMGQEVILRCVPISNHLYFYWYRQILGQKVEFLVSFYNNEISEKSEIFDDQFSVERPDGSNFTLKIRSTKLEDSAMYFCASSALAGLRGELFFGEGSRLTVL.

The chain couples TRBV5-4 to TRBJ1-3; D is uncertain. Germline CDR1 and CDR2: SGHNT and YYREEE (reference sequence). Trimming left V 0 bases short and J 0 bases short, with 16 bases between. The CDR3 extends over 18 amino acids. The CDR3 nucleotides read TGTGCCAGCAGCTTGGAAAGGAACCGGCAATTCTCTGGAAACACCATATATTTT. Encoded protein: CASSLERNRQFSGNTIYF.

The genes are TRBV5-1 and TRBJ2-3; D not certain. The CDR3 contains 14 residues. V was pared by 0 bases and J by 2 bases, with 7 bases between. Germline V CDR1 and CDR2: SGHRS, YFSETQ. The CDR3 region has the DNA TGCGCCAGCAGCTTGGAACTTCCCACAGATACGCAGTATTTT. Encoded protein: CASSLELPTDTQYF.

V and J are TRBV6-1 and TRBJ1-5, with D perhaps TRBD1 (6 bases). Trimming took off 6 bases at V and 2 bases at J, with 14 bases between the two ends. This CDR3 has 15 amino acids. Per the germline V gene, CDR1 is MNHNS and CDR2 is SASEGT. CDR3 in DNA: TGTGCCAGCAGCCTTACACAGGGTGGCAATCAGCCCCAGCATTTT. Translating gives CASSLTQGGNQPQHF.

The chain is built from TRBV5-1 and TRBJ1-1; 7 nucleotides align to TRBD1. This CDR3 comprises 15 residues. Germline values: CDR1 SGHRS, CDR2 YFSETQ. The junction had 3 bases not matched to a gene; V was cut back by 0 bases and J by 1 base. Here the CDR3 DNA reads TGCGCCAGCAGCTTGGCGGGACAGAGGAACACTGAAGCTTTCTTT. Translating gives CASSLAGQRNTEAFF.

This clone came up once. The chain recombines TRBV5-5 with TRBJ1-4; 11 bases fit TRBD1. The CDR3 consists of 16 residues. Per the germline V gene, CDR1 is SGHKS and CDR2 is YYEKEE (reference sequence). J was trimmed by 8 bases and V by 2 bases; bases with no gene match: 8. CDR3 region: CASSFSGQGAGEKLFF. CDR3 nucleotides: TGTGCCAGCAGCTTCAGCGGACAGGGGGCGGGAGAAAAACTGTTTTTT.

The chain links TRBV5-4 to TRBJ1-2; D is unresolved. Germline values: CDR1 SGHNT, CDR2 YYREEE (reference sequence). The CDR3 has 14 amino acids. V gave up 3 bases and J gave up 4 bases, with 13 bases separating them. The CDR3 loop is CASSSMDALYGYTF. The CDR3 coding sequence is TGTGCCAGCAGCTCTATGGACGCCCTCTATGGCTACACCTTC.

J is TRBJ2-2 and V is TRBV16; 9 positions match TRBD1. V shed 1 base and J 9 bases; nucleotides not matched to a gene: 6. This CDR3 is 15 amino acids long. The germline gives CDR1 KGHSY, CDR2 FQNENV. CDR3 bases: TGTGCCAGCAGCCAATACCCTGGACAGGGGTGGGAGCTGTTTTTT. Protein: CASSQYPGQGWELFF.

This chain joins TRBV13 and TRBJ2-5; the D is unclear. The V gene's germline CDR1 is PRHDT and CDR2 FYEKMQ (reference sequence). This CDR3 has 15 residues. Between the trimmed V and J ends, which lost 4 bases and 2 bases, there was a span of 14 bases. The CDR3 is CASSSRETHQETQYF. DNA for the CDR3: TGTGCCAGCAGCTCCCGCGAGACCCATCAAGAGACCCAGTACTTC.

The chain couples TRBV19 to TRBJ2-7; possibly TRBD2 for D (5 bases). The CDR3 is 15 residues long. V was pared by 3 bases and J by 3 bases, with 15 bases between. Germline assignment: CDR1 LNHDA and CDR2 SQIVND (reference sequence). CDR3 sequence: CASSIRLSDYYEQYF. CDR3 DNA sequence: TGTGCCAGTAGTATTCGTCTTTCTGACTACTACGAGCAGTACTTC. The complete variable domain, with remaining parts taken from reference TRBV19 and TRBJ2-7, reads DGGITQSPKYLFRKEGQNVTLSCEQNLNHDAMYWYRQDPGQGLRLIYYSQIVNDFQKGDIAEGYSVSREKKESFPLTVTSAQKNPTAFYLCASSIRLSDYYEQYFGPGTRLTVT.

The chain joins TRBV7-9 to TRBJ1-1; D possibly corresponds to TRBD1 (6 bases). Germline lookup yields CDR1 SEHNR and CDR2 FQNEAQ (reference sequence). V lost 6 bases to trimming and J lost 2 bases, with 16 bases between them. The CDR3 has 15 amino acids. CDR3 nucleotides: TGTGCCAGCAGAGCCCCCCAGGGGAGAAACACTGAAGCTTTCTTT. It codes for CASRAPQGRNTEAFF.

This clone has a single count. V is TRBV5-5 and J is TRBJ2-7; D ambiguous. The CDR3 is 14 residues long. From germline, CDR1 is SGHKS and CDR2 YYEKEE (reference sequence). The V end lost 2 bases, the J end lost 1 base, and 10 bases lay between the germline ends. CDR3 sequence reads: CASSFSSTSYEQYV. Written as DNA, the CDR3 is TGTGCCAGCAGCTTTTCATCTACTTCCTACGAGCAGTACGTC.

This clone was seen a handful of times. This chain links TRBV6-6 with TRBJ2-2; TRBD1 matches at 10 bases. The CDR3 runs 14 residues. J lost 3 bases, V lost 6 bases, and 1 base had no gene match. In germline, CDR1 is MNHNY, CDR2 SVGAGI (reference sequence). The CDR3 bases are TGTGCCAGCAGGGACAGGGGGGACACCGGGGAGCTGTTTTTT. Protein product: CASRDRGDTGELFF.

This chain links TRBV18 with TRBJ2-3, with 7 bases aligning to TRBD1. The CDR3 length is 15 residues. From germline, CDR1 is KGHSH and CDR2 LQKENI. Trimming at V came to 3 bases and at J to 3 bases, leaving 6 bases not matched to a gene. Written as DNA, the CDR3 is TGTGCCAGCTCACCGGGACAGATGATAACAGATACGCAGTATTTT. Its translation: CASSPGQMITDTQYF. Based on the CDR3 plus reference TRBV18 and TRBJ2-3, the full variable domain is NAGVMQNPRHLVRRRGQEARLRCSPMKGHSHVYWYRQLPEEGLKFMVYLQKENIIDESGMPKERFSAEFPKEGPSILRIQQVVRGDSAAYFCASSPGQMITDTQYFGPGTRLTVL.

The rearrangement uses TRBV10-3 and TRBJ1-2; D gene uncertain. Per germline, CDR1 ENHRY and CDR2 SYGVKD. Trimming stripped 4 bases from V and 5 bases from J, with 8 bases between. This CDR3 has 12 amino acids. CDR3 nucleotide sequence: TGTGCCATCAGTGGAGGCGTTTATGGCTACACCTTC. Translating gives CAISGGVYGYTF.

This chain connects TRBV7-6 to TRBJ1-4, with D hard to call. The CDR3 extends over 15 amino acids. V was trimmed by 5 bases and J by 8 bases, leaving 18 bases between them. CDR1 and CDR2 (germline): SGHVS, FNYEAQ. The CDR3 loop reads CASSLRAPPREKLFF. CDR3 DNA sequence: TGTGCCAGCAGCCTCCGGGCCCCGCCCCGAGAAAAACTGTTTTTT.

The rearrangement links TRBV5-6 to TRBJ1-1; D is ambiguous. The CDR3 contains 13 residues. Germline V gene lookup returns CDR1 SGHDT and CDR2 YYEEEE. Between the trimmed V and J ends, which lost 7 bases and 6 bases, there was a span of 16 bases. CDR3 DNA: TGTGCCAGCTCCAGCCCAGGACCCTCTGAAGCTTTCTTT. Its translation: CASSSPGPSEAFF.

The genes are TRBV5-1 and TRBJ1-4; TRBD1 matches at 10 bases. The germline V gene has CDR1 SGHRS and CDR2 YFSETQ. The CDR3 has 16 residues. J lost 8 bases, V lost 0 bases, and 7 bases had no gene match. This chain's CDR3 is CASSLASETGGEKLFF. For the CDR3, the DNA is TGCGCCAGCAGCTTGGCCTCCGAGACAGGGGGCGAAAAACTGTTTTTT.

This sequence joins TRBV10-3 and TRBJ2-1; 7 positions agree with TRBD1. The CDR3 length is 13 residues. Unmatched junction bases numbered 9, after V lost 7 bases and J lost 9 bases. Germline values: CDR1 ENHRY, CDR2 SYGVKD. The CDR3 bases are TGTGCCATCACCGGGACAGTAAAGGGTGAGCAGTTCTTC. Translating gives CAITGTVKGEQFF.

The rearrangement joins TRBV27 to TRBJ2-1; possibly TRBD2 for D (5 bases). V gave up 3 bases and J gave up 0 bases, with 12 bases separating them. The CDR3 runs to 16 residues. Germline V lookup: CDR1 MNHEY, CDR2 SMNVEV (reference sequence). As DNA, the CDR3 is TGTGCCAGCAGTTTCCGGCAGCGGAGCTCCTACAATGAGCAGTTCTTC. It is translated as CASSFRQRSSYNEQFF.

This rearrangement joins TRBV28 to TRBJ1-1, with a possible D match to TRBD1 (6 bases). In germline, CDR1 is MDHEN, CDR2 SYDVKM. The CDR3 runs to 15 residues. Trimming shortened V by 6 bases and J by 4 bases, and 18 bases separated the two germline ends. DNA for the CDR3: TGTGCCAGCAGGTTCGGAGGGGGGGGATCCACTGAAGCTTTCTTT. Translating gives CASRFGGGGSTEAFF.

This sequence joins TRBV21-1 and TRBJ2-3; whether TRBD1, the table's D call, matches the DNA was not checked. TRBV21-1 is termed a pseudogene. The CDR3 runs to 14 residues. The CDR3 loop reads CASPVFGRPDTQYF. The DNA for the CDR3 is TGTGCCAGCCCCGTCTTTGGCCGCCCAGATACGCAGTATTTT.

The rearrangement uses TRBV7-3 and TRBJ2-4; D is uncertain. Germline V lookup: CDR1 SGHTA, CDR2 FQGTGA. V lost 5 bases to trimming and J lost 6 bases, with 11 bases between them. The CDR3 has 13 residues. The CDR3 coding sequence is TGTGCCAGCAGCCCAACACCGGGAAACATTCAGTACTTC. Amino acid sequence: CASSPTPGNIQYF.

The V gene is TRBV6-4, the J gene TRBJ2-5; no reliable D call. V dropped 0 bases and J dropped 5 bases, with 7 bases sitting between them. CDR1 MRHNA and CDR2 SNTAGT come from the germline V gene. This CDR3 has 13 residues. The CDR3, as DNA: TGTGCCAGCAGTGACTCACCCGGGGAGACCCAGTACTTC. It encodes CASSDSPGETQYF.